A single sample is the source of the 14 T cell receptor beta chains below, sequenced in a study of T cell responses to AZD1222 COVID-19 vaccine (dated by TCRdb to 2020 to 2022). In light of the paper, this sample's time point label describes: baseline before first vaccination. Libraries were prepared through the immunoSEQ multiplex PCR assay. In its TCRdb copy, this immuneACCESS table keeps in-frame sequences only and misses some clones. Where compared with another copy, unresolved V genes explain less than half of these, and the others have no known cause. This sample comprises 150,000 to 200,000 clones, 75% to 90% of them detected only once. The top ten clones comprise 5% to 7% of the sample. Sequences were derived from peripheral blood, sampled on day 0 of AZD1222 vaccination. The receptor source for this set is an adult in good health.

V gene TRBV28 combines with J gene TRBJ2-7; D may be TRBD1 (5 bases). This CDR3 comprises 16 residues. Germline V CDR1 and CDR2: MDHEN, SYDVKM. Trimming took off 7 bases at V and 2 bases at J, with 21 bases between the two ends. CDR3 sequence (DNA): TGTGCCAGCAAAAAAGAGCCAGGGTCCTTCCCCTACGAGCAGTACTTC. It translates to CASKKEPGSFPYEQYF. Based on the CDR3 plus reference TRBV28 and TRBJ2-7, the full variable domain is DVKVTQSSRYLVKRTGEKVFLECVQDMDHENMFWYRQDPGLGLRLIYFSYDVKMKEKGDIPEGYSVSREKKERFSLILESASTNQTSMYLCASKKEPGSFPYEQYFGPGTRLTVT.

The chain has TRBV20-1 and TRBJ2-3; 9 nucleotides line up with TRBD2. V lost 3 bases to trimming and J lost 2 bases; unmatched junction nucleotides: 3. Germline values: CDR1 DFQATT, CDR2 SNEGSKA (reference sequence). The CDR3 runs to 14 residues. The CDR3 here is CSASGGGATDTQYF. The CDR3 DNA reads TGCAGTGCTAGTGGCGGGGGGGCCACAGATACGCAGTATTTT.

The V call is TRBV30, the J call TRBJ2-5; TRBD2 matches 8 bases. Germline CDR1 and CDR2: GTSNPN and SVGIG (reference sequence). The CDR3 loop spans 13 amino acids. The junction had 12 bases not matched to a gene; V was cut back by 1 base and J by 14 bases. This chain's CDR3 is CAWSGLIRGGFYF. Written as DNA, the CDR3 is TGTGCCTGGAGTGGATTGATACGGGGGGGGTTCTACTTC.

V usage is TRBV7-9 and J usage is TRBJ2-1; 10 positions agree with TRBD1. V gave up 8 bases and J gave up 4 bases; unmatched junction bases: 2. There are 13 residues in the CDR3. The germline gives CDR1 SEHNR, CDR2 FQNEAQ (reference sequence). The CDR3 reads CASRTGGYNEQFF. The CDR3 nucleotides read TGTGCCAGCCGGACAGGGGGGTACAATGAGCAGTTCTTC.

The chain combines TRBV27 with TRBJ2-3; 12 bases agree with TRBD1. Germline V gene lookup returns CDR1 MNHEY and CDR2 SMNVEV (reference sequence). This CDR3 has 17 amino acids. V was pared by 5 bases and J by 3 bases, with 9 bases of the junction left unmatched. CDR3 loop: CASSVIPGQGATDTQYF. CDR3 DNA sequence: TGTGCCAGCAGTGTAATTCCGGGACAGGGGGCAACAGATACGCAGTATTTT.

In DNA, the CDR3 is TGTGCCAGCAGACCTAACACCTATGGCTACACCTTC. Translating it yields CASRPNTYGYTF. The chain has TRBV2 and TRBJ1-2; D is undetermined. Germline CDR1 and CDR2: SNHLY and FYNNEI. V lost 6 bases to trimming and J lost 4 bases, with 9 bases between them. CDR3 size: 12 residues.

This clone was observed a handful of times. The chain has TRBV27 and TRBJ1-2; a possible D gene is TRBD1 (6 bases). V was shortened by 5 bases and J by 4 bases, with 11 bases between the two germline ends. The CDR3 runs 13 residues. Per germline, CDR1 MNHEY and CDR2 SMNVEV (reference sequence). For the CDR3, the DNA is TGTGCCAGCAGTGAAACAGGGACCTATGGCTACACCTTC. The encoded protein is CASSETGTYGYTF.

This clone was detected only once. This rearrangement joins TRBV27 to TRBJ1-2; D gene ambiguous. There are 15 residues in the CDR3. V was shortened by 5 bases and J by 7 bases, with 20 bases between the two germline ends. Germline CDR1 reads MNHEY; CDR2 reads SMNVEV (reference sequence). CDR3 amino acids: CASSAGGLGESGYTF. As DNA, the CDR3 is TGTGCCAGCAGTGCGGGAGGACTCGGGGAGAGTGGCTACACCTTC.

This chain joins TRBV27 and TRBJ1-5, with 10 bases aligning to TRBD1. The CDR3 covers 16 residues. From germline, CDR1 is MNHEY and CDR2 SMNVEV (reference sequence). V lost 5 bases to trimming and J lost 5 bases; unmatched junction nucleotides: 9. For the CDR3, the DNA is TGTGCCAGCAGTCGCATATCCGGGACAGGGGATCAGCCCCAGCATTTT. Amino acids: CASSRISGTGDQPQHF.

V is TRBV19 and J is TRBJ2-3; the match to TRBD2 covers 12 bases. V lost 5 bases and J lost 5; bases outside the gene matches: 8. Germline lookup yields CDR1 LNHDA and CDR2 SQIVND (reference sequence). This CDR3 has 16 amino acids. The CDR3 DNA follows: TGTGCCAGTAGTCTCGGACTAGCGGGAAGGAGAGATACGCAGTATTTT. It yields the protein CASSLGLAGRRDTQYF.

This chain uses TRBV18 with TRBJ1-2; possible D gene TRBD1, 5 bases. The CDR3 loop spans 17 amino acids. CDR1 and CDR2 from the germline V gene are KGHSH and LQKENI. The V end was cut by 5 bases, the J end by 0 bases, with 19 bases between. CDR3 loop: CASSLTYSGTSNYGYTF. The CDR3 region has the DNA TGTGCCAGCTCATTAACTTATTCAGGGACTTCTAACTATGGCTACACCTTC.

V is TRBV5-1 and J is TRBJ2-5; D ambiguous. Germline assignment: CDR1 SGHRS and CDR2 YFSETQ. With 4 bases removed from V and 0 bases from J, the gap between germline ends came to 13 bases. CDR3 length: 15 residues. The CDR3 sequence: CASSLDSNYQETQYF. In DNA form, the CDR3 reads TGCGCCAGCAGCCTGGATTCCAATTACCAAGAGACCCAGTACTTC.

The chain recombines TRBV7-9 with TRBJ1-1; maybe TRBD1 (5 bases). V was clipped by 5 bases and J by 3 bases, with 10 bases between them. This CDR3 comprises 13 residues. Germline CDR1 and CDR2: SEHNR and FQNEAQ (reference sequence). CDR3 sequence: CASSQQVDTEAFF. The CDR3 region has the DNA TGTGCCAGCAGCCAACAGGTAGACACTGAAGCTTTCTTT.

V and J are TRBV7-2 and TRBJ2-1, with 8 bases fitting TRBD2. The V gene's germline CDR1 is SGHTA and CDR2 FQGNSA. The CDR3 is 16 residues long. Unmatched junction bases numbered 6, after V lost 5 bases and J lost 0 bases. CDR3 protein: CASSPPGGASYNEQFF. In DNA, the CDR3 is TGTGCCAGCAGCCCCCCCGGGGGGGCCTCCTACAATGAGCAGTTCTTC.